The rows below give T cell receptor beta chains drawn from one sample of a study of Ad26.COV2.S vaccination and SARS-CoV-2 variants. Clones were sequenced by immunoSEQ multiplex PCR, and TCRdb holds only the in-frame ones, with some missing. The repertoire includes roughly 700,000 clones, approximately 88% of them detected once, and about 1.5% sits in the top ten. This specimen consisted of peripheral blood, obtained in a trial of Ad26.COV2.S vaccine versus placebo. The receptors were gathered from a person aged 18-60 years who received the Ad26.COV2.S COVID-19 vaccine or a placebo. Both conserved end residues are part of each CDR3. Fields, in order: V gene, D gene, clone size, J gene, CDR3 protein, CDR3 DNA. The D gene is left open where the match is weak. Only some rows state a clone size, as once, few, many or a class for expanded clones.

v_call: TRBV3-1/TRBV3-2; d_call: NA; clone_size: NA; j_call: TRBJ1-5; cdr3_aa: CASSQISRRNQPQHF; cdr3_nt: TGTGCCAGCAGCCAAATCTCGCGACGCAATCAGCCCCAGCATTTT
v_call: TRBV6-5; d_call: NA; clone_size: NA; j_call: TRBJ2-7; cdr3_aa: CASSYSTDLREQYF; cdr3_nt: TGTGCCAGCAGTTACTCGACAGACCTCCGCGAGCAGTACTTC
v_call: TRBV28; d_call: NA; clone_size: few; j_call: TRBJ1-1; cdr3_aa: CASRNAGMGTEAFF; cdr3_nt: TGTGCCAGCAGAAACGCAGGGATGGGCACTGAAGCTTTCTTT
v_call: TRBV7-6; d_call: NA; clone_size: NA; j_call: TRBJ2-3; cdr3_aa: CASSLSNADTQYF; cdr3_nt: TGTGCCAGCAGCTTATCCAACGCAGATACGCAGTATTTT
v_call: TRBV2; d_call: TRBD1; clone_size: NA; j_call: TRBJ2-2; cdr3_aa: CASSYPGTGYSTGELFF; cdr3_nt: TGTGCCAGCAGTTATCCCGGGACAGGTTACAGCACCGGGGAGCTGTTTTTT
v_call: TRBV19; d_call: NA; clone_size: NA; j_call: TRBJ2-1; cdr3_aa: CASSIRSGSGYNEQFF; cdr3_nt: TGTGCCAGTAGTATTCGTAGCGGTTCTGGTTACAATGAGCAGTTCTTC
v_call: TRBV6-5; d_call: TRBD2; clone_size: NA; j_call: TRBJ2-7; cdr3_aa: CASKLAGGKQYF; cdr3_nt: TGTGCCAGCAAGTTAGCGGGAGGGAAGCAGTACTTC
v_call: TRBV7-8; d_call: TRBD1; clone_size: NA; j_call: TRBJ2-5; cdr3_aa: CATGLRRETQYF; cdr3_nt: TGTGCGACAGGGCTCCGAAGAGAGACCCAGTACTTC
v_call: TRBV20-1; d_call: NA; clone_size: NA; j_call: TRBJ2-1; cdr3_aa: CSARDGLEQFF; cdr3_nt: TGCAGTGCTAGAGATGGGCTAGAGCAGTTCTTC
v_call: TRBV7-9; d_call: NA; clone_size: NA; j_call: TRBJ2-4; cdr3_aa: CASSGEPGRNIQYF; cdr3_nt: TGTGCCAGCAGCGGAGAACCGGGACGTAACATTCAGTACTTC
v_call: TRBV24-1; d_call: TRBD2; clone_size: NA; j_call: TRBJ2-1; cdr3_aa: CATSDQSGRADYNEQFF; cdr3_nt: TGTGCCACCAGTGATCAAAGCGGGAGGGCCGACTACAATGAGCAGTTCTTC
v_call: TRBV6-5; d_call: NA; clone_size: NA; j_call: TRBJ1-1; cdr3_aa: CAIVKGLNTEAFF; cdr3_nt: TGTGCCATCGTAAAGGGGTTGAACACTGAAGCTTTCTTT
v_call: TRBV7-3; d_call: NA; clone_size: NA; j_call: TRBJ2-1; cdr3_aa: CASSPEGSNFGNEQFF; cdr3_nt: TGTGCCAGCAGTCCGGAAGGCTCCAATTTCGGAAATGAGCAGTTCTTC
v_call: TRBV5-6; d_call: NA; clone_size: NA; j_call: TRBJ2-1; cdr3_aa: CASSLPRVYYNEQFF; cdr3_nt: TGTGCCAGCAGCTTGCCCAGGGTCTACTACAATGAGCAGTTCTTC
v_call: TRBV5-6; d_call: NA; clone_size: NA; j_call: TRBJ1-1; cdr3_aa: CASSLWNTEAFF; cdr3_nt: TGTGCCAGCAGCTTGTGGAACACTGAAGCTTTCTTT
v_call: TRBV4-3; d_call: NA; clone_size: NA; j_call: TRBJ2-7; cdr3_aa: CASSQLRSYEQYF; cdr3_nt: TGCGCCAGCAGCCAATTGCGGTCCTACGAGCAGTACTTC
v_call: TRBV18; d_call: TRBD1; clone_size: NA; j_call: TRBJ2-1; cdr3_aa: CASSSTSGTGGRREQFF; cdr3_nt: TGTGCCAGCTCATCAACATCCGGGACAGGGGGCCGTCGTGAGCAGTTCTTC
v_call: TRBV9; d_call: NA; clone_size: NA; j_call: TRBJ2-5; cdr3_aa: CASSEGRQRETQYF; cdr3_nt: TGTGCCAGCAGCGAGGGTCGGCAGAGGGAGACCCAGTACTTC
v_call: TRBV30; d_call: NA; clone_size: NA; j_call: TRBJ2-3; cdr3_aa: CAWSVTGFADTQYF; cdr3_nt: TGTGCCTGGAGTGTAACGGGATTTGCAGATACGCAGTATTTT
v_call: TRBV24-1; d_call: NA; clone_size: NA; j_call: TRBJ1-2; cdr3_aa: CATSDSVRAYGYTF; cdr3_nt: TGTGCCACCAGTGATTCAGTCAGGGCCTATGGCTACACCTTC
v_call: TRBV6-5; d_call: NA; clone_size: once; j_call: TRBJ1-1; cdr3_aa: CASSYKGDFEAFF; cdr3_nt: TGTGCCAGCAGTTACAAGGGGGATTTCGAAGCTTTCTTT
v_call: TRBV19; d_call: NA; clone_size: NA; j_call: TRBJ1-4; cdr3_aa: CASSGVATNEKLFF; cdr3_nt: TGTGCCAGTAGCGGAGTCGCAACTAATGAAAAACTGTTTTTT
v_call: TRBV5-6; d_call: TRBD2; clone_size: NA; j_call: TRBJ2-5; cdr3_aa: CASSRGGAETQYF; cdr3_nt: TGTGCCAGCAGCCGCGGGGGGGCGGAGACCCAGTACTTC
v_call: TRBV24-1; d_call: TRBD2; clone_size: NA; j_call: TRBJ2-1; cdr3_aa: CATSDLGSGTNLFF; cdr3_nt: TGTGCCACCAGTGATTTAGGTAGCGGGACGAACCTGTTCTTC
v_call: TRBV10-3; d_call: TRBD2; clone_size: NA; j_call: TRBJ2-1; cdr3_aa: CAISESNGGGYNEQFF; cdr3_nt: TGTGCCATCAGTGAGTCGAATGGGGGGGGCTACAATGAGCAGTTCTTC
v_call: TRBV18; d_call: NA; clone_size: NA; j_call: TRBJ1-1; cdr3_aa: CASSPANTEAFF; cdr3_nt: TGTGCCAGCTCACCAGCGAACACTGAAGCTTTCTTT
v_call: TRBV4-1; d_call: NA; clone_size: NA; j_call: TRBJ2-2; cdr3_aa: CASSPNTGELFF; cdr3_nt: TGCGCCAGCAGTCCTAACACCGGGGAGCTGTTTTTT
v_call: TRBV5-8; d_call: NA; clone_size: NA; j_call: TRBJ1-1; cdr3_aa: CASSFWNTEAFF; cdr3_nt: TGTGCCAGCAGCTTTTGGAACACTGAAGCTTTCTTT
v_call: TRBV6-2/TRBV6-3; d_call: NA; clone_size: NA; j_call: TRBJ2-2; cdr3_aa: CASSYSSLEPFTGELFF; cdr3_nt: TGTGCCAGCAGTTACTCGAGTTTGGAACCATTCACCGGGGAGCTGTTTTTT
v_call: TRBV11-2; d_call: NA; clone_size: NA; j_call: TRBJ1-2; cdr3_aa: CASSLGPPYHYGYTF; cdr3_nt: TGTGCCAGCAGCTTAGGCCCCCCGTACCACTATGGCTACACCTTC